This TCR beta chain was identified in a study of blood T cell repertoires in COVID-19. Overall study: Collection of acute and convalescent COVID-19 samples took place in the United States, Italy and Spain. T cells, B-cell-depleted T cells, or PBMCs supplied cDNA or gDNA.

Under the authors' procedure: Amplification from reference gene primers served as the basis for estimated nucleated cell counts. Assay used: immunoSEQ multiplex PCR; TCRdb lists only in-frame clones, some missing. V, J and clone size derive from that table, while D and trimming were established from the DNA sequence. The profile shows some 150,000 clones, 76% of them singletons. V lost 4 bases and J lost 5, with 8 bases in between. There are 13 residues in the CDR3. The germline V gene has CDR1 SGHTA and CDR2 FQGNSA. The sample was peripheral blood. This clonotype was sampled from a man aged 55 to 70 with acute or convalescent COVID-19. The rearrangement links TRBV7-2 to TRBJ2-2; D is perhaps TRBD1 (6 bases). The CDR3 nucleotides read TGTGCCAGCAGCTCCGACAGGACCGGGGAGCTGTTTTTT. This gives the protein CASSSDRTGELFF.